These 31 T cell receptor beta chains originate from one sample sequenced in a study of identical twins. One entry per CDR3 protein, called by TCRdb with MiXCR from the 5' RACE reads. The data hold around 1.7 million distinct CDR3 sequences, with about 30% observed a single time. Material: cord blood. Receptors originate from a newborn girl in good health.

In its sample, this clonotype was seen a few times. This sequence joins TRBV27 and TRBJ1-5; TRBD1 agrees at 8 bases. This CDR3 region has 13 residues. Germline-derived CDR1 and CDR2 are MNHEY and SMNVEV (reference sequence). Trimming cost V 8 bases and J 4 bases; bases outside gene matches: 4. The CDR3 nucleotides are TGTGCCAGCGGACAGGGAAGAAATCAGCCCCAGCATTTT. It yields the protein CASGQGRNQPQHF.

The chain carries TRBV20-1 and TRBJ2-1; 16 bases are a match to TRBD2. Looked up from germline, CDR1 is DFQATT and CDR2 is SNEGSKA (reference sequence). After removal of 3 bases from V and 6 bases from J, the junction contained 5 bases not matched to a gene. The CDR3 is made up of 16 amino acids. The CDR3 region is CSASGTSGGASNEQFF. The CDR3 nucleotides read TGCAGTGCTAGCGGGACTAGCGGGGGGGCCAGCAATGAGCAGTTCTTC.

This clonotype was picked up a small number of times. The chain recombines TRBV7-6 with TRBJ1-4; 7 bases line up with TRBD1. Looked up from germline, CDR1 is SGHVS and CDR2 is FNYEAQ. This CDR3 contains 16 residues. Losses at the gene ends were 6 bases for V and 8 bases for J; bases not matched to a gene: 15. The CDR3 DNA sequence: TGTGCCAGCAGTTACAGGGGACCCAACCCAAGGGAAAAACTGTTTTTT. This encodes CASSYRGPNPREKLFF.

This chain joins TRBV12-3 or TRBV12-4 and TRBJ1-3; D is unclear. This CDR3 is 16 amino acids long. Trimming left V 0 bases short and J 2 bases short, with 11 bases between. The CDR3 DNA reads TGTGCCAGCAGTTTAGCGATGCCAGGAACTGGAAACACCATATATTTT. Residues: CASSLAMPGTGNTIYF.

The V call is TRBV3-1, the J call TRBJ1-2; TRBD1 is a possible D gene (6 bases). V lost 3 bases to trimming and J lost 7 bases, with 15 bases between them. Germline loops: CDR1 LGHDT, CDR2 YNNKEL (reference sequence). CDR3 length: 14 amino acids. The CDR3 reads CASSQGEGTFGYTF. The CDR3 DNA reads TGTGCCAGCAGCCAGGGGGAAGGGACATTTGGCTACACCTTC.

The table lists this clonotype with a few counts. The chain employs TRBV29-1 and TRBJ1-2, with TRBD1 matching over 10 bases. V was clipped by 1 base and J by 0 bases; unmatched bases: 5. CDR3 length: 16 residues. Germline CDR1 reads SQVTM; CDR2 reads ANQGSEA. CDR3 nucleotides: TGCAGCGTTGAAGTAGACAGGGGGCGAGCTAACTATGGCTACACCTTC. It codes for CSVEVDRGRANYGYTF.

The J gene is TRBJ1-3, the V gene TRBV5-1; unclear D gene. From germline, CDR1 is SGHRS and CDR2 YFSETQ. The CDR3 is 17 residues long. V was cut by 4 bases and J by 0 bases, with 17 bases left in between. The CDR3 protein is CASSPTDGPFSGNTIYF. The CDR3 DNA reads as TGCGCCAGCAGCCCCACCGACGGACCTTTCTCTGGAAACACCATATATTTT.

A few counts support this clonotype. The V call is TRBV7-2, the J call TRBJ1-2, with D maybe TRBD1 (5 bases). Germline assignment: CDR1 SGHTA and CDR2 FQGNSA. V was shortened by 4 bases and J by 4 bases, with 16 bases between the two germline ends. The CDR3 length is 15 residues. As DNA, the CDR3 is TGTGCCAGCAGCTCCTTGACAGTCTTTCTCTATGGCTACACCTTC. This translates into CASSSLTVFLYGYTF.

In this sample, this clonotype turned up a few times. This chain uses TRBV12-3 or TRBV12-4 with TRBJ2-1, with 16 bases fitting TRBD2. Unmatched junction bases numbered 8, after V lost 3 bases and J lost 9 bases. This CDR3 spans 17 amino acids. CDR3 sequence reads: CASSFFGTSGRAGEQFF. The CDR3 DNA follows: TGTGCCAGCAGTTTTTTTGGGACTAGCGGGAGGGCCGGTGAGCAGTTCTTC.

This clonotype turned up a few times. The chain employs TRBV25-1 and TRBJ2-1, with 7 bases that match TRBD2. The CDR3 spans 14 residues. Germline V CDR1 and CDR2: MGHDK, SYGVNS. V was pared by 2 bases and J by 6 bases, with 4 bases of the junction left unmatched. Here the CDR3 DNA reads TGTGCCAGCAGTGAACTAGCGGAGGGCAATGAGCAGTTCTTC. Protein product: CASSELAEGNEQFF.

Notes on this clonotype: With a much larger clone just one base away, this may be a read error. The V and J genes are TRBV12-3 or TRBV12-4 and TRBJ1-1; a possible D gene is TRBD1 (5 bases). The CDR3 is 12 residues long. CDR3 amino acids: CVSSPGIPEAFF. In DNA, the CDR3 is TGTGTCAGCAGTCCAGGGATTCCTGAAGCTTTCTTT.

The rearrangement links TRBV12-3 or TRBV12-4 to TRBJ2-3; tentative D call: TRBD2 (7 bases). The CDR3 contains 18 residues. Trimming pared 1 base from V and 5 bases from J, leaving 22 bases between. The CDR3 protein is CASSLGPFLGGGEDTQYF. As DNA, the CDR3 is TGTGCCAGCAGTTTAGGCCCCTTTCTGGGCGGGGGCGAAGATACGCAGTATTTT.

About this clonotype: Relative to the germline gene, one junction end is altered; a read error may explain this. V usage is TRBV7-9 and J usage is TRBJ1-5, with D perhaps TRBD1 (5 bases). CDR3 length: 14 amino acids. CDR1 SEHNR and CDR2 FQNEAQ come from the germline V gene (reference sequence). The CDR3 DNA sequence: TGTGCCAGCATCTTAGACAGTAGCAATCAGCCCCAGCATTTT. Residues: CASILDSSNQPQHF.

The chain combines TRBV6-5 with TRBJ2-5; D is perhaps TRBD1 or TRBD2 (5 bases each). The CDR3 covers 13 residues. V dropped 8 bases and J dropped 11 bases, with 21 bases sitting between them. Germline loops: CDR1 MNHEY, CDR2 SVGAGI. This chain's CDR3 is CASFGTVYNEQYF. Here the CDR3 DNA reads TGTGCCAGCTTTGGGACCGTCTACAATGAGCAGTACTTC.

This clonotype was counted only a few times. This chain joins TRBV20-1 and TRBJ1-2; a weak D match, TRBD1 (5 bases). This CDR3 has 12 residues. With 8 bases removed from V and 5 bases from J, the gap between germline ends came to 15 bases. The germline V gene encodes CDR1 DFQATT and CDR2 SNEGSKA (reference sequence). The CDR3: CSTQTDPYGYTF. CDR3 sequence (DNA): TGCAGTACTCAGACAGATCCATATGGCTACACCTTC.

The rearrangement joins TRBV7-2 to TRBJ2-5; no definite D call. Germline V gene data show CDR1 as SGHTA and CDR2 as FQGNSA. V lost 4 bases and J lost 2, with 8 bases in between. The CDR3 is 13 amino acids. This CDR3 is CASSSDPQETQYF. CDR3 nucleotide sequence: TGTGCCAGCAGCTCCGACCCACAAGAGACCCAGTACTTC.

V usage is TRBV5-6 and J usage is TRBJ2-7; D call uncertain. From germline, CDR1 is SGHDT and CDR2 YYEEEE. V gave up 6 bases and J gave up 5 bases, with 18 bases separating them. This CDR3 has 14 amino acids. CDR3 region: CASTLTDPVHEQYF. The CDR3 DNA reads TGTGCCAGCACCTTAACCGACCCGGTCCACGAGCAGTACTTC. The variable domain in full, completed from reference TRBV5-6 and TRBJ2-7, reads DAGVTQSPTHLIKTRGQQVTLRCSPKSGHDTVSWYQQALGQGPQFIFQYYEEEERQRGNFPDRFSGHQFPNYSSELNVNALLLGDSALYLCASTLTDPVHEQYFGPGTRLTVT.

The table lists this clonotype with many counts. This chain connects TRBV28 to TRBJ2-7; 10 bases are a match to TRBD1. Germline values: CDR1 MDHEN, CDR2 SYDVKM. This CDR3 contains 15 residues. Germline trimming cut 4 bases from V and 1 base from J; bases unmatched to any gene: 4. DNA of the CDR3: TGTGCCAGCAGTTCACCGGGACAGGGGTCCTACGAGCAGTACTTC. Translated, it gives CASSSPGQGSYEQYF.

V and J are TRBV6-1 and TRBJ2-1, with 11 bases fitting TRBD2. CDR3 size: 17 residues. V lost 1 base, J lost 10 bases, and 12 bases stayed unmatched. CDR1 MNHNS and CDR2 SASEGT come from the germline V gene. CDR3 in amino acids: CASSEGLAGTAGREQFF. CDR3 bases: TGTGCCAGCAGTGAAGGACTAGCGGGAACGGCGGGGAGGGAGCAGTTCTTC.

A few counts support this clonotype. The V call is TRBV3-1, the J call TRBJ1-1; weak D call: TRBD1 (5 bases). The V gene's germline CDR1 is LGHDT and CDR2 YNNKEL (reference sequence). The CDR3 sequence is 15 residues long. Trimming removed 2 bases at V and 0 bases at J, with 10 bases between. The CDR3 loop reads CASSQFSGVNTEAFF. The CDR3 DNA reads as TGTGCCAGCAGCCAATTTTCGGGGGTGAACACTGAAGCTTTCTTT.

This clonotype was recorded only once. The genes are TRBV28 and TRBJ2-5; D is possibly TRBD2 (6 bases). The germline CDR1 and CDR2 sequences are MDHEN and SYDVKM. Deletions cut 5 bases from V and 11 bases from J, with 24 bases between. The CDR3 is 15 amino acids. CDR3 amino acids: CASSLTGLSANEQYF. The CDR3 bases are TGTGCCAGCAGTCTGACGGGACTCTCCGCCAATGAGCAGTACTTC.

The V and J genes are TRBV5-1 and TRBJ2-1, with 11 bases fitting TRBD2. CDR3 length equals 16 residues. V dropped 2 bases and J dropped 3; count of bases not matched to a gene: 4. Germline V gene data show CDR1 as SGHRS and CDR2 as YFSETQ. The CDR3 sequence is CASSLATSGNYNEQFF. CDR3 DNA: TGCGCCAGCAGCTTAGCGACTAGCGGGAACTACAATGAGCAGTTCTTC.

This clonotype was seen more than once but under ten times. The rearrangement joins TRBV5-1 to TRBJ2-1; 15 positions match TRBD2. Trimming removed 6 bases from V and 4 bases from J; junction bases left unmatched: 14. The V gene's germline CDR1 is SGHRS and CDR2 YFSETQ. This CDR3 has 19 amino acids. CDR3 amino acids: CASNFVPGLAGGGYNEQFF. The CDR3 bases are TGCGCCAGCAACTTCGTACCGGGACTAGCGGGAGGAGGATACAATGAGCAGTTCTTC.

This chain links TRBV28 with TRBJ1-2; D is ambiguous. From germline, CDR1 is MDHEN and CDR2 SYDVKM. This CDR3 region has 13 residues. V lost 6 bases, J lost 8 bases, and 16 bases lay in between. The DNA of the CDR3 is TGTGCCAGCAGCCGAAGACCCAGAGGAGGCTACACCTTC. As protein: CASSRRPRGGYTF.

This clonotype occurred once. The chain's CDR3 is CASSLQGVRADTQYF. CDR3 bases: TGTGCCAGCAGTTTACAGGGAGTGCGAGCAGATACGCAGTATTTT. The V and J genes are TRBV12-3 or TRBV12-4 and TRBJ2-3; either TRBD1 or TRBD2 may supply D (5 bases each). The CDR3 has 15 residues. Trimming pared 2 bases from V and 4 bases from J, leaving 13 bases between.

The table lists this clonotype with many counts. This sequence joins TRBV21-1 and TRBJ2-7. TRBV21-1 constitutes a pseudogene. The CDR3 is 11 amino acids. The CDR3 reads CASSKEGEQYF. For the CDR3, the DNA is TGTGCCAGCAGCAAAGAGGGCGAGCAGTACTTC.

The chain links TRBV11-2 to TRBJ2-7, with D perhaps matching TRBD1 (5 bases). The germline CDR1 and CDR2 sequences are SGHAT and FQNNGV. The CDR3 contains 18 residues. V was cut by 5 bases and J by 1 base, with 24 bases left in between. The DNA for the CDR3 is TGTGCCAGCAGCGGCCAGGGTCTTGTGTACCTCGTTTCCTACGAGCAGTACTTC. Amino acids: CASSGQGLVYLVSYEQYF.

This clonotype was seen only a few times. J is TRBJ1-1 and V is TRBV7-9; 8 bases map to TRBD1. V lost 4 bases and J lost 4; bases outside the gene matches: 5. The V gene's germline CDR1 is SEHNR and CDR2 FQNEAQ (reference sequence). The CDR3 has 14 amino acids. CDR3 bases: TGTGCCAGCAGCTCAACCACAGGGGGCACTGAAGCTTTCTTT. Amino acid sequence: CASSSTTGGTEAFF. Together with reference TRBV7-9 and TRBJ1-1, the CDR3 gives the full variable domain: DTGVSQNPRHKITKRGQNVTFRCDPISEHNRLYWYRQTLGQGPEFLTYFQNEAQLEKSRLLSDRFSAERPKGSFSTLEIQRTEQGDSAMYLCASSSTTGGTEAFFGQGTRLTVV.

The gene calls are TRBV20-1 and TRBJ2-1; 10 bases are shared with TRBD2. This CDR3 comprises 15 residues. Trimming took 0 bases from V and 6 from J; bases not matched to a gene: 5. CDR1 and CDR2 (germline): DFQATT, SNEGSKA (reference sequence). The CDR3 DNA is TGCAGTGCTAGAGATCCAGCGGGGGGGCGCAATGAGCAGTTCTTC. This gives the protein CSARDPAGGRNEQFF.

The sample holds a few counts of this clonotype. V usage is TRBV2 and J usage is TRBJ2-5; unclear D gene. Germline CDR1 reads SNHLY; CDR2 reads FYNNEI. The CDR3 has 12 amino acids. V was shortened by 7 bases and J by 1 base, with 7 bases between the two germline ends. The CDR3 is CASTSSQETQYF. For the CDR3, the DNA is TGTGCCAGCACGAGTAGCCAAGAGACCCAGTACTTC.

This clonotype was picked up many times. A junction boundary mismatches the germline segment, possibly from a read error. The chain joins TRBV5-1 to TRBJ2-5; D is possibly TRBD1 (5 bases). Per the germline V gene, CDR1 is SGHRS and CDR2 is YFSETQ. This CDR3 is 13 amino acids long. The CDR3 region is CASSRQYQETQYF. DNA for the CDR3: TGTGCCAGCAGCCGACAGTACCAAGAGACCCAGTACTTC. Full variable domain (rest looked up from reference TRBV5-1 and TRBJ2-5): KAGVTQTPRYLIKTRGQQVTLSCSPISGHRSVSWYQQTPGQGLQFLFEYFSETQRNKGNFPGRFSGRQFSNSRSEMNVSTLELGDSALYLCASSRQYQETQYFGPGTRLLVL.